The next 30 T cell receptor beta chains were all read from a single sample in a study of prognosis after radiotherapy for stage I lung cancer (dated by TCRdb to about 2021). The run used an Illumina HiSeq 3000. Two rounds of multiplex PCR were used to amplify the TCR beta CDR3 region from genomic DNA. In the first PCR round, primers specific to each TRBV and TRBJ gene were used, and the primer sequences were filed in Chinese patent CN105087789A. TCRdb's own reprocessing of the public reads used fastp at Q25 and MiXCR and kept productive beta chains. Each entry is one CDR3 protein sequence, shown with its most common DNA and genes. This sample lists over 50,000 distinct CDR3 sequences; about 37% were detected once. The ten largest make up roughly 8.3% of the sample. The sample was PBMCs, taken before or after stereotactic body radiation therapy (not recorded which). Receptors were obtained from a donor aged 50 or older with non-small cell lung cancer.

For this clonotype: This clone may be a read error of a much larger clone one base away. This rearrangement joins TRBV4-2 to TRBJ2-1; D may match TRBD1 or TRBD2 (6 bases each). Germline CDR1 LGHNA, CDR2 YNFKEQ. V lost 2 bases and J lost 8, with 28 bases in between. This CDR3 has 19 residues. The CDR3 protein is CASSQSGTGGRFVQYEQFF. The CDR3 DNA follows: TGTGCCAGCAGCCAATCCGGGACTGGGGGGCGGTTCGTGCAATATGAGCAGTTCTTC.

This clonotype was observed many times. CDR3 in amino acids: CASSRGTAGEQYF. CDR3 bases: TGTGCCAGCAGCCGCGGGACAGCAGGGGAGCAGTACTTC. V is TRBV7-3 and J is TRBJ2-7, with D maybe TRBD1 (7 bases). Germline CDR1 and CDR2: SGHTA and FQGTGA. CDR3 length equals 13 residues. V lost 5 bases and J 7 bases, leaving 15 bases between the germline ends. Full variable domain (outside the CDR3, taken from reference TRBV7-3 and TRBJ2-7): GAGVSQTPSNKVTEKGKYVELRCDPISGHTALYWYRQSLGQGPEFLIYFQGTGAADDSGLPNDRFFAVRPEGSVSTLKIQRTERGDSAVYLCASSRGTAGEQYFGPGTRLTVT.

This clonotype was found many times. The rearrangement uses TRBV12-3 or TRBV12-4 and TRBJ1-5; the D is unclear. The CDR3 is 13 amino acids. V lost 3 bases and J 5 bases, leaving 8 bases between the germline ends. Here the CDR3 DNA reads TGTGCCAGCAGTTTGGGAGTGGATCAGCCCCAGCATTTT. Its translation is CASSLGVDQPQHF.

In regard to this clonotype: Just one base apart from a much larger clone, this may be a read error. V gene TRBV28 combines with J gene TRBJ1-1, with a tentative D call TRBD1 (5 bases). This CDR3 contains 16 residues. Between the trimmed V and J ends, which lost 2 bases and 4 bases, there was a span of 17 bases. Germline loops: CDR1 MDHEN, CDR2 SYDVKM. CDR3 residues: CASSLPRVTSSTEAFF. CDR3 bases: TGTGCCAGCAGTTTACCCAGGGTAACCTCGAGCACTGAAGCTTTCTTT.

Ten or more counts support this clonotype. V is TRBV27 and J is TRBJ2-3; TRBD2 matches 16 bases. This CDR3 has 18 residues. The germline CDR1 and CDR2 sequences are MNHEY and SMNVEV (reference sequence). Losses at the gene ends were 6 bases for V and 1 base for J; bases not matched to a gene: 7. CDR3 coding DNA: TGTGCCAGCAGGCGGGGACTAGCGGGAGGGCCGGGCACAGATACGCAGTATTTT. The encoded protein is CASRRGLAGGPGTDTQYF.

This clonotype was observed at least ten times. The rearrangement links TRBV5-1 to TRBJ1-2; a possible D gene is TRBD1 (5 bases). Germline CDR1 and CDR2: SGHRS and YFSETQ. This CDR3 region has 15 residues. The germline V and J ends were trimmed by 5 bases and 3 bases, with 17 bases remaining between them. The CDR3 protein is CASRIGPGKDYGYTF. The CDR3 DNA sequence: TGCGCCAGCAGGATCGGCCCAGGGAAAGACTATGGCTACACCTTC.

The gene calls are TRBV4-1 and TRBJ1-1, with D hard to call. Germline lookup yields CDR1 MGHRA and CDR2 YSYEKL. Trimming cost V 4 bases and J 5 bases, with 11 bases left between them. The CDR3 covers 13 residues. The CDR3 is CASSPREVTEAFF. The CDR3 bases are TGCGCCAGCAGCCCTAGAGAGGTTACTGAAGCTTTCTTT.

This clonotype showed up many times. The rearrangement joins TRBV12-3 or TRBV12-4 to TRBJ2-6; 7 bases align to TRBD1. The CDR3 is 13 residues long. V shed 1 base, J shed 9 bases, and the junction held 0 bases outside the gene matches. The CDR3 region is CASSLDRGNVLTF. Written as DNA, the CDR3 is TGTGCCAGCAGTTTAGACAGGGGCAACGTCCTGACTTTC.

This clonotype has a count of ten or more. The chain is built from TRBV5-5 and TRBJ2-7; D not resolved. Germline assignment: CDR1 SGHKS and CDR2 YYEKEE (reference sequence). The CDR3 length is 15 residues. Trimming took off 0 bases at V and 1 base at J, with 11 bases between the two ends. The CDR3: CASSLALVSSYEQYF. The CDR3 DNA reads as TGTGCCAGCAGCTTGGCCTTGGTCTCATCCTACGAGCAGTACTTC. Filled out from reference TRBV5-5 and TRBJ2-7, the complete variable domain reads DAGVTQSPTHLIKTRGQQVTLRCSPISGHKSVSWYQQVLGQGPQFIFQYYEKEERGRGNFPDRFSARQFPNYSSELNVNALLLGDSALYLCASSLALVSSYEQYFGPGTRLTVT.

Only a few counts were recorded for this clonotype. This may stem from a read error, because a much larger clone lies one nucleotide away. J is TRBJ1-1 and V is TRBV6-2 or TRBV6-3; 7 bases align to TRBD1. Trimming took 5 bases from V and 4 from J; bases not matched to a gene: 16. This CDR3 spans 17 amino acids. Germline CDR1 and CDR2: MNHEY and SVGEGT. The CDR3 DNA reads TGTGCCAGCAGTCCTTACAGGGGCTCTATAAGAGTCACTGAAGCTTTCTTT. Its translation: CASSPYRGSIRVTEAFF.

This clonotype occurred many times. Here the CDR3 DNA reads TGTGCCAGCAGTGAATTCTGGACAGGGGTAAGCGGCTACACCTTC. This sequence encodes CASSEFWTGVSGYTF. The chain links TRBV2 to TRBJ1-2; TRBD1 matches 9 bases. The CDR3 totals 15 residues. The J segment lost 8 bases and the V segment lost 2 bases, leaving 9 bases of the junction unmatched. Germline loops: CDR1 SNHLY, CDR2 FYNNEI.

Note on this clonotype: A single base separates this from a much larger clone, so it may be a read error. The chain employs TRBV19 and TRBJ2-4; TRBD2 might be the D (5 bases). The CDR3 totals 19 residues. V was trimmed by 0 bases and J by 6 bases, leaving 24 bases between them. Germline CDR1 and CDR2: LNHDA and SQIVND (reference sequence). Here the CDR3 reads CASSIDSRRGLDSLNIQYF. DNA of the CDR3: TGTGCCAGTAGTATAGATTCTCGGCGAGGCCTGGACTCGCTAAACATTCAGTACTTC.

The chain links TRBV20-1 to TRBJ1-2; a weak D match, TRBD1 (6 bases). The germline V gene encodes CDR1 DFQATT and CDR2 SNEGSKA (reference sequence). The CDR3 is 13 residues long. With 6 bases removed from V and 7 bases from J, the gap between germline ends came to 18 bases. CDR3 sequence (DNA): TGCAGTGCCACCAGTGAGGGGGTCGCTGGCTACACCTTC. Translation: CSATSEGVAGYTF.

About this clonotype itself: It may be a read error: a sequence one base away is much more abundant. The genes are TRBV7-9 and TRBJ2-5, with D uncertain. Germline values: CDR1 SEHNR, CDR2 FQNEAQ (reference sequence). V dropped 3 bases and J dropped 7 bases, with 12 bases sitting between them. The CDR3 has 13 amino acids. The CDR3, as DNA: TGTGCCAGCAGCTTCTTGCGGTGGGTGACCCAGTACTTC. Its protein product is CASSFLRWVTQYF.

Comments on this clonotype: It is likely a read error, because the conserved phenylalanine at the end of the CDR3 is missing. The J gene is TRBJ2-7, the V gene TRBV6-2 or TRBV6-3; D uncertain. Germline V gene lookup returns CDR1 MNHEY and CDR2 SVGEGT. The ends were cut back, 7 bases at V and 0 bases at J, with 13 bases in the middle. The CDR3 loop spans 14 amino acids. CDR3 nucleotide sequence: TGTGCCAGCATACTCGACCGCGGCTCCTACGAGCAGTACTCC. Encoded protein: CASILDRGSYEQYS.

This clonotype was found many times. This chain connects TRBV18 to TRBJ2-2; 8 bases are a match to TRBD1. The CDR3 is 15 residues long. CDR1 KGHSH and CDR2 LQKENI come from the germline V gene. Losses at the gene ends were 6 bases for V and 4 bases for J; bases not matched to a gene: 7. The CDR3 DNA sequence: TGTGCCAGCTCCCCCGGGGACAGGCCCACCGGGGAGCTGTTTTTT. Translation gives CASSPGDRPTGELFF.

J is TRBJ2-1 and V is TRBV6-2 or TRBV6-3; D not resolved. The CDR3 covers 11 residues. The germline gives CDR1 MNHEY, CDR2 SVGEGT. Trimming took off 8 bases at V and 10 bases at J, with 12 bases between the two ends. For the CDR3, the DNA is TGTGCCAGCGGAGTCCTGGTAGAGCAGTTCTTC. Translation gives CASGVLVEQFF.

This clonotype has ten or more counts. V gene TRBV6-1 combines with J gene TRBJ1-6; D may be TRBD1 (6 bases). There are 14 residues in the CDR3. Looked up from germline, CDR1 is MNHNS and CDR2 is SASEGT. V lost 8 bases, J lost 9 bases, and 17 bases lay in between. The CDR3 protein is CASQGHREGSPLHF. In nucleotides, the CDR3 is TGTGCCAGCCAGGGGCACAGGGAGGGTTCACCCCTCCACTTT.

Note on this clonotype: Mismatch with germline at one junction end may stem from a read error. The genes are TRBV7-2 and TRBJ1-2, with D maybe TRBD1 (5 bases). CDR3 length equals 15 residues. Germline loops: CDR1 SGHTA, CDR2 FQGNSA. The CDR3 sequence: CANSLGAGLNYGYTF. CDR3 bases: TGTGCCAACAGCTTAGGTGCAGGGCTAAACTATGGCTACACATTC.

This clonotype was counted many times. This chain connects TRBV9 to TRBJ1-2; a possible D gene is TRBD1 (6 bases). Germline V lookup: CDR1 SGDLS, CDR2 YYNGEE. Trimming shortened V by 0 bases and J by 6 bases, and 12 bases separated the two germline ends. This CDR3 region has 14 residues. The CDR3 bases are TGTGCCAGCAGCGTAGACGGGGGCGTCAATGGCTACACCTTC. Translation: CASSVDGGVNGYTF.

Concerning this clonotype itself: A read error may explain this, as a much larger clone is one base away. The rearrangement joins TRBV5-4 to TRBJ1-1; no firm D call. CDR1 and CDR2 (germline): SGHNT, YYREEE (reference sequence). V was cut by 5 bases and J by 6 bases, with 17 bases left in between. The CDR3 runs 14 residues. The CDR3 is CASSSAVTWAEAFF. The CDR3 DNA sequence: TGTGCCAGCAGTTCTGCCGTGACCTGGGCTGAAGCTTTCTTT.

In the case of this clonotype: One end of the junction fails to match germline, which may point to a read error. CDR3 protein: CSSSYSNLGSYEQYF. CDR3 nucleotide sequence: TGTTCCAGCAGTTACTCGAATCTGGGATCCTACGAGCAGTACTTC. The V and J genes are TRBV6-5 and TRBJ2-7, with D unclear. In germline, CDR1 is MNHEY, CDR2 SVGAGI. The CDR3 is 15 amino acids.

DNA for the CDR3: TGTGCCAGCAGCGCCTGGGCAGCCACCGGGGAGCTGTTTTTT. Protein: CASSAWAATGELFF. V is TRBV7-3 and J is TRBJ2-2, with no clear D. Germline CDR1 is SGHTA and CDR2 is FQGTGA. V was trimmed by 5 bases and J by 4 bases, leaving 11 bases between them. The CDR3 is 14 amino acids.

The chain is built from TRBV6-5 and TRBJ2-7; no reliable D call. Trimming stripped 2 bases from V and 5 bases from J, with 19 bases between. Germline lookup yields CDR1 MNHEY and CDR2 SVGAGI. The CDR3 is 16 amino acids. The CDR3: CASSYEWDGYVDEQYF. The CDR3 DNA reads TGTGCCAGCAGTTACGAGTGGGATGGCTACGTGGACGAGCAGTACTTC.

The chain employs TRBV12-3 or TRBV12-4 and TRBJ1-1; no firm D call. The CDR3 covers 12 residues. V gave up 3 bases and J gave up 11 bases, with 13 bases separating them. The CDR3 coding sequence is TGTGCCAGCAGTTTTCTATGGACCATGGCTTTCTTT. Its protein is CASSFLWTMAFF.

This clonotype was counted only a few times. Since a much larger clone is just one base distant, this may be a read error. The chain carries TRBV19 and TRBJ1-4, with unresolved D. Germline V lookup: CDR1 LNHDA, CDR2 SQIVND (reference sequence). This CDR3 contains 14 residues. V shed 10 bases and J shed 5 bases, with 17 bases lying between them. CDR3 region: CAISVASRNEKLFF. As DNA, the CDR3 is TGTGCCATTTCCGTGGCGTCTAGGAATGAAAAACTGTTTTTT. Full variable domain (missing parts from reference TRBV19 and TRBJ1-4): DGGITQSPKYLFRKEGQNVTLSCEQNLNHDAMYWYRQDPGQGLRLIYYSQIVNDFQKGDIAEGYSVSREKKESFPLTVTSAQKNPTAFYLCAISVASRNEKLFFGSGTQLSVL.

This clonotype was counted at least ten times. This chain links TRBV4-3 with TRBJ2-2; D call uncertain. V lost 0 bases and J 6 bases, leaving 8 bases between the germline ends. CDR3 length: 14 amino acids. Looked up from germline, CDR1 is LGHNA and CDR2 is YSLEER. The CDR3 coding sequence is TGCGCCAGCAGCCAAGAACCGCGTCCCGGGGAGCTGTTTTTT. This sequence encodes CASSQEPRPGELFF.

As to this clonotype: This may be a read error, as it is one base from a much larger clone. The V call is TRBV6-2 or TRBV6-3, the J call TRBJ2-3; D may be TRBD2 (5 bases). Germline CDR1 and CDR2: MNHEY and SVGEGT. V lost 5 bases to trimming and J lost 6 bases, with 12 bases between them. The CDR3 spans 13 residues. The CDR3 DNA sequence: TGTGCCAGCAGTCAACTGGACTGGGATACGCAGTATTTT. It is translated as CASSQLDWDTQYF.

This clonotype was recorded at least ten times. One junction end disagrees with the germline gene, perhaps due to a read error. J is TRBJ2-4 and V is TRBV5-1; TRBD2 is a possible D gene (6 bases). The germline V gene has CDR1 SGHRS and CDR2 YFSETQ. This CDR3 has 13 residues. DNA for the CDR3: TGCGCCAGCAACTTGGGAGGCAAAAACATTCAGTACTTC. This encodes CASNLGGKNIQYF.

For the CDR3, the DNA is TGTGCCAGCAGCTTACTAGCGGGATTGGCCTCAGATACGCAGTATTTT. Protein: CASSLLAGLASDTQYF. The V call is TRBV7-2, the J call TRBJ2-3; TRBD2 aligns across 9 bases. From germline, CDR1 is SGHTA and CDR2 FQGNSA. Germline trimming cut 2 bases from V and 4 bases from J; bases unmatched to any gene: 7. The CDR3 consists of 16 residues.